This T cell receptor (beta chain) was profiled in a study of cytomegalovirus exposure and HLA in healthy donors. Trimming removed 4 bases from V and 6 bases from J; junction bases left unmatched: 3. The germline CDR1 and CDR2 sequences are SEHNR and FQNEAQ (reference sequence). The CDR3 spans 14 residues. Primers included in the PCR were 60 Vbeta and 13 Jbeta primers. Using immunoSEQ multiplex PCR, the repertoire was profiled, and TCRdb retains in-frame clones only, with some absent. This table holds under 250,000 clones, approximately 88% found once. This clone was found once. V usage is TRBV7-9 and J usage is TRBJ2-7, with 13 positions matching TRBD2. Sequencing input: PBMCs. This TCR was recovered from a boy aged 2 to 10 in good health and CMV-seronegative. CDR3: CASSSGLAGREQYF. The CDR3 nucleotides are TGTGCCAGCAGCTCGGGACTAGCGGGACGCGAGCAGTACTTC.